This T cell receptor (beta chain) was observed in a study of T cell repertoires in cytomegalovirus infection. Turning to the study itself: Well-studied HLA-B-restricted epitopes and recently identified HLA-C-restricted epitopes of CMV were both used in the study. It can be stated that public TCR beta signatures indicated CMV infection as well as a matching HLA type.

V shed 4 bases and J shed 4 bases, with 16 bases lying between them. The CDR3 runs 15 residues. Germline V CDR1 and CDR2: SGHNT, YYREEE (reference sequence). Study-level results: HLA-C-restricted CMV-specific TCR beta clonotypes prevailed in the ex vivo response. Based on cumulative public TCR beta family frequency, carriers of CMV plus the relevant HLA were identified.

TCRdb analysed the reads with MiXCR anew, one entry per CDR3 protein. Here the sample spans about 310,000 distinct CDR3 sequences, roughly 25% being singletons. Turning to this clonotype: Antigen unknown. The conserved phenylalanine or tryptophan is not found at the CDR3 terminus, so this likely reflects a read error.

Here the sequenced sample was cultured PBMCs, taken from culture after CMV antigen stimulation. The chain links TRBV5-4 to TRBJ2-3, with D perhaps matching TRBD2 (6 bases). This TCR derives from a human donor in good health (CMV status not recorded). Some clones in this sample may be carry-over from other donors' samples. CDR3 loop: CASSPAGRVPDTQYV. The CDR3, as DNA: TGTGCCAGCAGCCCGGCGGGGCGGGTCCCAGATACGCAGTATGTT.